The present entry profiles one T cell receptor beta chain with its context. Study processing details: It was from reference gene primer amplification that nucleated cell counts were estimated. The data were produced by immunoSEQ multiplex PCR, yet TCRdb's version contains in-frame clones alone and is incomplete. That table supplies the V and J calls and clone size; D and trimming were determined from the DNA. The table has fewer than 80,000 clones, 70% to 90% seen once. The sample is drawn from a study of blood T cell repertoires in COVID-19. Study-wide context: From T cells, B-cell-depleted T cells, or PBMCs came the material, which was cDNA or gDNA.

Specimen: peripheral blood. This TCR was sampled from a young man with acute or convalescent COVID-19.

This CDR3 is CASSARPWAGEEFF. CDR3 nucleotide sequence: TGTGCCAGCAGCGCCCGTCCGTGGGCGGGAGAGGAGTTCTTC. This chain connects TRBV7-3 to TRBJ2-1; TRBD2 aligns across 7 bases. Germline assignment: CDR1 SGHTA and CDR2 FQGTGA. The J segment lost 14 bases and the V segment lost 5 bases, leaving 15 bases of the junction unmatched. The CDR3 runs 14 residues. Full variable domain (missing parts from reference TRBV7-3 and TRBJ2-1): GAGVSQTPSNKVTEKGKYVELRCDPISGHTALYWYRQSLGQGPEFLIYFQGTGAADDSGLPNDRFFAVRPEGSVSTLKIQRTERGDSAVYLCASSARPWAGEEFFGPGTRLTVL.